The 15 T cell receptor beta chains listed next were all sequenced from one sample in a study of cytomegalovirus exposure and HLA in healthy donors. With 60 Vbeta and 13 Jbeta primers, the PCR was carried out. The assay was immunoSEQ multiplex PCR, and TCRdb's table has in-frame clones only and misses some. The sample lists 90,000 to 100,000 clones, approximately 77% seen once, with approximately 7.7% in the top ten. Sequencing was performed on PBMCs. All receptors come from a female donor in good health and CMV-seronegative.

The chain uses TRBV7-8 and TRBJ2-7; 8 bases are shared with TRBD2. Germline CDR1 and CDR2: SGHVS and FQNEAQ. The V segment lost 4 bases and the J segment 7 bases; nucleotides outside the gene matches: 15. The CDR3 sequence is 16 residues long. The CDR3 reads CASSYLKRERSEEQYF. For the CDR3, the DNA is TGTGCCAGCAGCTACCTAAAGCGGGAGCGGAGCGAGGAGCAGTACTTC.

The chain joins TRBV4-3 to TRBJ2-5; TRBD1 might be the D (6 bases). From germline, CDR1 is LGHNA and CDR2 YSLEER. V was clipped by 0 bases and J by 1 base, with 9 bases between them. CDR3 length: 15 amino acids. This CDR3 is CASSQDWTVQETQYF. The DNA of the CDR3 is TGCGCCAGCAGCCAAGATTGGACAGTCCAAGAGACCCAGTACTTC.

The rearrangement joins TRBV2 to TRBJ2-1; D is perhaps TRBD2 (5 bases). The CDR3 is 14 residues long. The germline V gene encodes CDR1 SNHLY and CDR2 FYNNEI. V was cut by 8 bases and J by 5 bases, with 16 bases left in between. The DNA for the CDR3 is TGTGCCAGCGAGAGGGATCGGGCCAACAATGAGCAGTTCTTC. It translates to CASERDRANNEQFF.

The chain has TRBV19 and TRBJ2-7; 12 nucleotides agree with TRBD2. V shed 10 bases, J shed 6 bases, and the junction held 10 bases outside the gene matches. CDR3 size: 14 residues. Germline CDR1 and CDR2: LNHDA and SQIVND (reference sequence). The CDR3 DNA is TGTGCCACCTCCCCTAGCGGGAGGGGGTCCGAGCAGTACTTC. Translated, it gives CATSPSGRGSEQYF.

This clone was seen a few times. The rearrangement links TRBV2 to TRBJ2-7; D might be TRBD2 (5 bases). This CDR3 is 13 amino acids long. Trimming took off 8 bases at V and 2 bases at J, with 13 bases between the two ends. From germline, CDR1 is SNHLY and CDR2 FYNNEI. CDR3 in DNA: TGTGCCAGCCTAGCCGCCGCGGCCTACGAGCAGTACTTC. This encodes CASLAAAAYEQYF.

V and J are TRBV25-1 and TRBJ2-3; tentative D call: TRBD2 (5 bases). The CDR3 runs to 12 residues. V lost 8 bases and J lost 8, with 14 bases in between. Germline V gene sequence: CDR1 MGHDK, CDR2 SYGVNS. The CDR3 here is CASGSGGGTQYF. CDR3 DNA sequence: TGTGCCAGCGGTTCCGGTGGAGGTACGCAGTATTTT.

This chain joins TRBV5-1 and TRBJ1-4; perhaps TRBD1 as D (6 bases). CDR1 and CDR2 from the germline V gene are SGHRS and YFSETQ. Trimming shortened V by 3 bases and J by 4 bases, and 10 bases separated the two germline ends. The CDR3 covers 14 residues. The CDR3, as DNA: TGCGCCAGCAGCTCCCAGGGGTATAATGAAAAACTGTTTTTT. Protein: CASSSQGYNEKLFF.

The chain has TRBV2 and TRBJ2-5; tentatively, D is TRBD2 (6 bases). Deletions cut 6 bases from V and 5 bases from J, with 13 bases between. The germline CDR1 and CDR2 sequences are SNHLY and FYNNEI. This CDR3 is built from 13 residues. This CDR3 is CASRGAGRETQYF. CDR3 DNA: TGTGCCAGCAGAGGAGCGGGTAGGGAGACCCAGTACTTC.

DNA of the CDR3: TGTGCCTGGAGTCCTCGGGGAGGGGATGAAAAACTGTTTTTT. Translating gives CAWSPRGGDEKLFF. The J gene is TRBJ1-4, the V gene TRBV30; possible D gene TRBD1, 5 bases. The length of the CDR3 is 14 residues. Germline assignment: CDR1 GTSNPN and CDR2 SVGIG (reference sequence). V was shortened by 2 bases and J by 6 bases, with 13 bases between the two germline ends.

V gene TRBV6-5 combines with J gene TRBJ2-1, with D hard to call. Trimming removed 2 bases from V and 10 bases from J, with 12 bases in between. CDR1 is MNHEY, CDR2 SVGAGI, per germline. This CDR3 has 13 residues. DNA for the CDR3: TGTGCCAGCAGTTACGGGCAGGTCAACGAGCAGTTCTTC. It specifies CASSYGQVNEQFF.

CDR3 loop: CASSLAAPPIGKLFF. Written as DNA, the CDR3 is TGTGCCAGCAGCTTGGCCGCCCCCCCCATCGGAAAACTGTTTTTT. The rearrangement uses TRBV5-6 and TRBJ1-4; no firm D call. From germline, CDR1 is SGHDT and CDR2 YYEEEE. This CDR3 is 15 amino acids long. Trimming cost V 0 bases and J 10 bases, with 16 bases left between them.

The chain combines TRBV11-3 with TRBJ2-1; 8 bases are a match to TRBD2. The ends lost 1 base at V and 1 base at J; junction bases unmatched: 3. Germline V lookup: CDR1 SGHNT, CDR2 YENEEA. The CDR3 has 16 residues. The CDR3 here is CASSLVAGGSYNEQFF. The CDR3 DNA reads TGTGCCAGCAGCTTAGTGGCGGGGGGATCCTACAATGAGCAGTTCTTC.

The chain combines TRBV7-4 with TRBJ2-3, with 9 bases identical to TRBD2. The V segment lost 0 bases and the J segment 3 bases; nucleotides outside the gene matches: 13. Germline V gene sequence: CDR1 SGHVT, CDR2 SQSDAQ. This CDR3 is built from 19 residues. CDR3 bases: TGTGCCAGCAGCTTAGCGCCCAGCGGGAGGCCCGGTTCGACAGATACGCAGTATTTT. Translation: CASSLAPSGRPGSTDTQYF.

The chain is built from TRBV4-1 and TRBJ1-5; D possibly corresponds to TRBD1 (5 bases). Looked up from germline, CDR1 is MGHRA and CDR2 is YSYEKL. Trimming pared 3 bases from V and 0 bases from J, leaving 12 bases between. The CDR3 runs 16 residues. The CDR3 sequence: CASSQMTEFSNQPQHF. CDR3 in DNA: TGCGCCAGCAGCCAGATGACAGAATTTAGCAATCAGCCCCAGCATTTT.

The chain combines TRBV10-3 with TRBJ2-5; 9 bases are a match to TRBD2. Germline V gives CDR1 ENHRY, CDR2 SYGVKD. The CDR3 loop spans 15 amino acids. J lost 5 bases, V lost 3 bases, and 7 bases had no gene match. CDR3 residues: CAISDVSLAGETQYF. As DNA, the CDR3 is TGTGCCATCAGTGATGTATCGCTAGCGGGGGAGACCCAGTACTTC.